What follows are 13 T cell receptor beta chains derived from one specimen sequenced in a study of blood T cell repertoires in COVID-19. TCRdb keeps only in-frame clones here, not all; method: immunoSEQ multiplex PCR. The sample contains about 150,000 clones, 84% of which appear only once. The sequencing sample was made of peripheral blood. These receptors came from a woman aged 45-65 years with acute or convalescent COVID-19.

The rearrangement joins TRBV18 to TRBJ1-2; the match to TRBD1 covers 7 bases. The CDR3 consists of 15 residues. After removal of 2 bases from V and 6 bases from J, the junction contained 9 bases not matched to a gene. Germline V gives CDR1 KGHSH, CDR2 LQKENI. The DNA of the CDR3 is TGTGCCAGCTCACCAGGGACAGCTGCTGGAAATGGCTACACCTTC. Protein sequence: CASSPGTAAGNGYTF.

The gene calls are TRBV13 and TRBJ1-3; 8 nucleotides align to TRBD1. The germline gives CDR1 PRHDT, CDR2 FYEKMQ (reference sequence). With 8 bases clipped from V and 2 bases from J, the junction kept 5 bases outside the gene matches. CDR3 length: 14 residues. The CDR3 loop is CASFLTGAGNTIYF. CDR3 in DNA: TGTGCCAGCTTCCTGACAGGGGCTGGAAACACCATATATTTT.

CDR3 sequence (DNA): TGCAGCGTTGAATTGTATTTCGAAGCAGGGGGCATGAACACTGAAGCTTTCTTT. This gives the protein CSVELYFEAGGMNTEAFF. The chain couples TRBV29-1 to TRBJ1-1; 8 bases align to TRBD1. V was pared by 2 bases and J by 0 bases, with 14 bases of the junction left unmatched. Germline CDR1 reads SQVTM; CDR2 reads ANQGSEA. The CDR3 sequence is 18 residues long.

This chain uses TRBV28 with TRBJ2-7; D possibly corresponds to TRBD2 (6 bases). This CDR3 contains 12 residues. Between the trimmed V and J ends, which lost 5 bases and 2 bases, there was a span of 7 bases. CDR1 and CDR2 from the germline V gene are MDHEN and SYDVKM. CDR3 nucleotide sequence: TGTGCCAGCAGTACGGGGGCCTACGAGCAGTACTTC. It yields the protein CASSTGAYEQYF.

The CDR3 DNA reads TGTGCCAGCAGTACAGGGACAGCAAGCACAGATACGCAGTATTTT. It translates to CASSTGTASTDTQYF. V is TRBV5-6 and J is TRBJ2-3; 7 positions match TRBD1. CDR3 length equals 15 residues. Germline CDR1 SGHDT, CDR2 YYEEEE. After removal of 5 bases from V and 0 bases from J, the junction contained 6 bases not matched to a gene.

The CDR3 nucleotides are TGTGCCAGTAGCCCTATAGGGCAGGGTAAAGAGACCCAGTACTTC. This codes for CASSPIGQGKETQYF. The chain recombines TRBV19 with TRBJ2-5; possible D gene TRBD1, 5 bases. This CDR3 contains 15 residues. Germline V gene lookup returns CDR1 LNHDA and CDR2 SQIVND (reference sequence). Trimming stripped 6 bases from V and 3 bases from J, with 17 bases between.

The chain couples TRBV6-5 to TRBJ1-5; 7 nucleotides line up with TRBD1. Germline trimming cut 8 bases from V and 1 base from J; bases unmatched to any gene: 5. CDR1 and CDR2 (germline): MNHEY, SVGAGI. The CDR3 is made up of 14 amino acids. In nucleotides, the CDR3 is TGTGCCAGCGAAGGGGGCCTCAGCAATCAGCCCCAGCATTTT. Its protein is CASEGGLSNQPQHF.

The chain carries TRBV2 and TRBJ2-7; possible D gene TRBD1, 6 bases. Germline V gene lookup returns CDR1 SNHLY and CDR2 FYNNEI. CDR3 length: 14 residues. The V gene lost 3 bases and the J gene lost 2 bases, with 11 bases spanning the gap. CDR3 region: CASSERTVPYEQYF. The CDR3 DNA sequence: TGTGCCAGCAGTGAGAGGACAGTGCCCTACGAGCAGTACTTC.

With regard to this clone: Distinct nucleotide sequences in the sample also encode this CDR3. The chain links TRBV3-1 (or the pseudogene TRBV3-2) to TRBJ1-5; TRBD1 is a possible D gene (6 bases). Germline CDR1 is LGHDT and CDR2 is YNNKEL (reference sequence). CDR3 size: 13 residues. With 3 bases removed from V and 5 bases from J, the gap between germline ends came to 8 bases. The DNA for the CDR3 is TGTGCCAGCAGCCAGGACAGAGATCAGCCCCAGCATTTT. Its protein is CASSQDRDQPQHF.

The V gene is TRBV20-1, the J gene TRBJ1-5; unclear D gene. The CDR3 runs to 13 residues. Germline CDR1 and CDR2: DFQATT and SNEGSKA (reference sequence). Between the trimmed V and J ends, which lost 5 bases and 3 bases, there was a span of 11 bases. This CDR3 is CSACAGFNQPQHF. The DNA of the CDR3 is TGCAGTGCTTGTGCAGGATTCAATCAGCCCCAGCATTTT.

This clone was seen only once. This chain joins TRBV7-2 and TRBJ2-2; 7 bases match TRBD2. The junction had 10 bases not matched to a gene; V was cut back by 5 bases and J by 4 bases. The V gene's germline CDR1 is SGHTA and CDR2 FQGNSA. The CDR3 has 16 amino acids. CDR3 residues: CASSPWGGSATGELFF. The DNA of the CDR3 is TGTGCCAGCAGCCCCTGGGGCGGGAGCGCCACCGGGGAGCTGTTTTTT.

The chain combines TRBV6-5 with TRBJ2-3, with 10 positions matching TRBD1. Germline V lookup: CDR1 MNHEY, CDR2 SVGAGI. Trimming at V came to 4 bases and at J to 6 bases, leaving 1 base not matched to a gene. CDR3 length equals 13 residues. CDR3 nucleotides: TGTGCCAGCAGTTTGGACAGGGGGGATACGCAGTATTTT. Amino acid sequence: CASSLDRGDTQYF.

The rearrangement joins TRBV19 to TRBJ2-7; 13 positions match TRBD2. The CDR3 is 15 residues long. Germline lookup yields CDR1 LNHDA and CDR2 SQIVND (reference sequence). The V and J ends lost 5 bases and 5 bases, in that order; junction bases with no gene match: 6. The CDR3 spells CASSPGLAGAHEQYF. The CDR3 DNA follows: TGTGCCAGTAGTCCAGGACTAGCGGGAGCCCACGAGCAGTACTTC.